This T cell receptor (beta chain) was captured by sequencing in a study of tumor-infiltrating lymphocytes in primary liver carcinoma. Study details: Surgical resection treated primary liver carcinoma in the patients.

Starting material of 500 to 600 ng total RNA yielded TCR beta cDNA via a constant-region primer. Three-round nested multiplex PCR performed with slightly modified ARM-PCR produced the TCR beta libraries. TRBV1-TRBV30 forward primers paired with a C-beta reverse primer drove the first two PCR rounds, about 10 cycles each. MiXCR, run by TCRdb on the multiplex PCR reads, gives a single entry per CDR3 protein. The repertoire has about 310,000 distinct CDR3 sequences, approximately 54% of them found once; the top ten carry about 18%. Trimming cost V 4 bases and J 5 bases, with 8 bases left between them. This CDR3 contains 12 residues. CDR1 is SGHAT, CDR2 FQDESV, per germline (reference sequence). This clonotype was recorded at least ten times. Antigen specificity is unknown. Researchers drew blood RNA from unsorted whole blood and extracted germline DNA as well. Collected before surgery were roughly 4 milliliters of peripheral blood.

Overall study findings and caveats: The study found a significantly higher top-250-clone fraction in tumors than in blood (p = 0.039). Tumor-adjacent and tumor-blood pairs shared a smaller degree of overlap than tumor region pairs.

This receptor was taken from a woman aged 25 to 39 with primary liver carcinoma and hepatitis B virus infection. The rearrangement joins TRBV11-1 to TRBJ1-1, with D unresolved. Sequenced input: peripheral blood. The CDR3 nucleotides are TGTGCCAGCAGCTCGTCCCGAACTGAAGCTTTCTTT. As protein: CASSSSRTEAFF.